These 10 T cell receptor beta chains share one sample of origin, sequenced in a study of PD-1 blockade in classical Hodgkin lymphoma. Measured with immunoSEQ multiplex PCR; TCRdb has only the in-frame clones, and not every one. The table has about 17,000 clones, roughly 60% seen once. Every patient experienced relapse after autologous stem cell transplantation, and brentuximab vedotin exposure varied. Sequencing used peripheral blood mononuclear cells (PBMCs), obtained before the second cycle of nivolumab. These receptor sequences come from a human donor with classical Hodgkin lymphoma.

This clone is medium-sized within its sample. The rearrangement joins TRBV5-1 to TRBJ1-1; D is unresolved. Trimming shortened V by 4 bases and J by 3 bases, and 10 bases separated the two germline ends. The CDR3 totals 13 residues. CDR1 and CDR2 (germline): SGHRS, YFSETQ. The CDR3 loop reads CASSKQGDTEAFF. The CDR3 DNA reads as TGCGCCAGCAGCAAACAAGGCGACACTGAAGCTTTCTTT.

By share, this clone counts as medium-sized. V and J are TRBV6-5 and TRBJ1-5; D possibly corresponds to TRBD1 (5 bases). Trimming removed 6 bases at V and 2 bases at J, with 11 bases between. CDR3 length equals 14 residues. Germline loops: CDR1 MNHEY, CDR2 SVGAGI. CDR3 sequence: CASSSGFGNQPQHF. CDR3 DNA: TGTGCCAGCAGCTCAGGGTTTGGCAATCAGCCCCAGCATTTT.

The chain links TRBV7-2 to TRBJ2-7, with 7 nucleotides matching TRBD1. Germline V lookup: CDR1 SGHTA, CDR2 FQGNSA. The CDR3 covers 15 residues. V was clipped by 4 bases and J by 3 bases; unmatched bases: 9. CDR3 DNA sequence: TGTGCCAGCAGCTCAGGACAGGCGACCAGCTACGAGCAGTACTTC. Its translation is CASSSGQATSYEQYF.

This chain uses TRBV4-2 with TRBJ2-2, with TRBD2 matching 9 bases. The germline gives CDR1 LGHNA, CDR2 YNFKEQ. The length of the CDR3 is 16 residues. Trimming took 1 base from V and 6 from J; bases not matched to a gene: 6. The CDR3 nucleotides are TGTGCCAGCAGCCAAGGTGTAAGCGGGAGGTCCGGGGAGCTGTTTTTT. Its translation: CASSQGVSGRSGELFF.

This chain joins TRBV30 and TRBJ2-7, with 9 positions matching TRBD1. Germline assignment: CDR1 GTSNPN and CDR2 SVGIG (reference sequence). The ends lost 5 bases at V and 5 bases at J; junction bases unmatched: 4. The CDR3 totals 12 residues. This CDR3 is CAWGQGLDEQYF. CDR3 nucleotide sequence: TGTGCCTGGGGACAGGGGTTAGACGAGCAGTACTTC.

This clone has just one count. The chain recombines TRBV7-2 with TRBJ2-7; D unclear. Per the germline V gene, CDR1 is SGHTA and CDR2 is FQGNSA. The CDR3 consists of 12 residues. V was shortened by 0 bases and J by 4 bases, with 4 bases between the two germline ends. The CDR3, as DNA: TGTGCCAGCAGCTTAGCGGCTTACGAGCAGTACTTC. It translates to CASSLAAYEQYF.

This chain links TRBV7-8 with TRBJ2-1, with D perhaps TRBD2 (6 bases). Germline V gene data show CDR1 as SGHVS and CDR2 as FQNEAQ. V was clipped by 1 base and J by 3 bases, with 10 bases between them. This CDR3 spans 15 amino acids. CDR3 in amino acids: CASSLGAGGYNEQFF. CDR3 DNA sequence: TGTGCCAGCAGCTTAGGAGCGGGTGGCTACAATGAGCAGTTCTTC.

Regarding this clone: Germline and junction disagree at one end, which may indicate a read error. The chain recombines TRBV5-1 with TRBJ1-1; 7 bases fit TRBD1. In germline, CDR1 is SGHRS, CDR2 YFSETQ. The CDR3 has 13 amino acids. The CDR3 protein is CASSLGYARDSFF. The CDR3 DNA is TGCGCCAGCAGCTTGGGCTATGCCCGGGACAGCTTTTTT. Full variable domain (outside the CDR3, taken from reference TRBV5-1 and TRBJ1-1): KAGVTQTPRYLIKTRGQQVTLSCSPISGHRSVSWYQQTPGQGLQFLFEYFSETQRNKGNFPGRFSGRQFSNSRSEMNVSTLELGDSALYLCASSLGYARDSFFGQGTRLTVV.

This clone was counted only a few times. The chain recombines TRBV9 with TRBJ2-3, with D possibly matching TRBD2 (7 bases). Germline V gives CDR1 SGDLS, CDR2 YYNGEE. The CDR3 contains 12 residues. Trimming cost V 3 bases and J 7 bases, with 9 bases left between them. DNA of the CDR3: TGTGCCAGCAGCGAGGGGGGGCATACGCAGTATTTT. Protein sequence: CASSEGGHTQYF. The variable domain in full, completed from reference TRBV9 and TRBJ2-3, reads DSGVTQTPKHLITATGQRVTLRCSPRSGDLSVYWYQQSLDQGLQFLIQYYNGEERAKGNILERFSAQQFPDLHSELNLSSLELGDSALYFCASSEGGHTQYFGPGTRLTVL.

The chain links TRBV18 to TRBJ2-1; TRBD1 matches 7 bases. The germline CDR1 and CDR2 sequences are KGHSH and LQKENI. The V and J ends lost 1 base and 7 bases, in that order; junction bases with no gene match: 7. CDR3 length: 15 residues. This CDR3 reads CASSPHRGYGNEQFF. Written as DNA, the CDR3 is TGTGCCAGCTCACCACACAGGGGATACGGGAATGAGCAGTTCTTC.